The entry below describes one TCR beta chain. Original methodology: Amplifying reference gene primers gave estimates of nucleated cell counts. The protocol was immunoSEQ multiplex PCR, while the TCRdb copy is restricted to in-frame clones and leaves out a portion. The V and J calls and clone size were taken over from that table, and D and trimming were inferred from the DNA. This table has around 260,000 clones, around nine tenths appearing once. V shed 7 bases and J shed 1 base, with 16 bases lying between them. Germline CDR1 SGHDN, CDR2 FVKESK. This CDR3 spans 15 amino acids. This record comes from a study of blood T cell repertoires in COVID-19. In the study overall: Sources were T cells, B-cell-depleted T cells, or PBMCs; the material itself was cDNA or gDNA.

Recruits, aged about 18 to 100 years, lived in 24 US areas. Donors of Cohort 3 who recovered were those that had two negative PCRs, clearance, or symptom resolution. Sequencing was carried out using PBMCs or T cells enriched from blood (not recorded which). V gene TRBV14 combines with J gene TRBJ1-1; D gene uncertain. This receptor was identified in a woman aged 25 to 39 who had recovered from COVID-19. The CDR3 region is CASMVAYPSNTEAFF. In DNA, the CDR3 is TGTGCCAGCATGGTAGCGTACCCTTCGAACACTGAAGCTTTCTTT.